This note documents a single TCR beta chain sequence. As yet, its antigen is unknown. Other DNA sequences in this sample translate to the same CDR3. The data stem from a study of T cell responses to AZD1222 COVID-19 vaccine. Study-wide results and limits: Mostly white British, mostly female donors; authors suggested clonal diversity may be underestimated. No repertoire was sampled before or during the peak T cell response, only after it.

Profiled with immunoSEQ multiplex PCR; TCRdb holds only in-frame clones, not every one. The table has over 150,000 clones, 92% seen once. Germline CDR1 is SGHRS and CDR2 is YFSETQ. The CDR3 spans 14 residues. The V segment lost 2 bases and the J segment 1 base; nucleotides outside the gene matches: 1. The origin of this receptor is an adult in good health. The J gene is TRBJ2-7, the V gene TRBV5-1, with 9 bases aligning to TRBD2. Sample: peripheral blood, taken on day 0 of AZD1222 vaccination. The DNA of the CDR3 is TGCGCCAGCAGCTTTACTAGCGGGTCCTACGAGCAGTACTTC. Its translation: CASSFTSGSYEQYF.